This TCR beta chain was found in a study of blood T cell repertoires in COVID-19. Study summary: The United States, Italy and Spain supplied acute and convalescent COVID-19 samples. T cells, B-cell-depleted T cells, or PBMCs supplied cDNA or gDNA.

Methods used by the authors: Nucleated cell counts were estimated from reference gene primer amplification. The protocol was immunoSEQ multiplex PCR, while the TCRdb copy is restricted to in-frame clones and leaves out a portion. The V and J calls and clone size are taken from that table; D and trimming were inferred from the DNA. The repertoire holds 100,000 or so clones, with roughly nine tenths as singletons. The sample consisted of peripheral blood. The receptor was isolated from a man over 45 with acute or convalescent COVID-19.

Here the CDR3 reads CASSLGQTLLNTEAFF. For the CDR3, the DNA is TGCGCCAGCAGCCTTGGACAGACTCTCTTGAACACTGAAGCTTTCTTT. The V and J genes are TRBV5-1 and TRBJ1-1; possible D gene TRBD1, 6 bases. V lost 4 bases, J lost 0 bases, and 16 bases lay in between. Germline CDR1 is SGHRS and CDR2 is YFSETQ. This CDR3 contains 16 residues. The full variable domain, in which reference TRBV5-1 and TRBJ1-1 provide the parts outside the CDR3, is KAGVTQTPRYLIKTRGQQVTLSCSPISGHRSVSWYQQTPGQGLQFLFEYFSETQRNKGNFPGRFSGRQFSNSRSEMNVSTLELGDSALYLCASSLGQTLLNTEAFFGQGTRLTVV.